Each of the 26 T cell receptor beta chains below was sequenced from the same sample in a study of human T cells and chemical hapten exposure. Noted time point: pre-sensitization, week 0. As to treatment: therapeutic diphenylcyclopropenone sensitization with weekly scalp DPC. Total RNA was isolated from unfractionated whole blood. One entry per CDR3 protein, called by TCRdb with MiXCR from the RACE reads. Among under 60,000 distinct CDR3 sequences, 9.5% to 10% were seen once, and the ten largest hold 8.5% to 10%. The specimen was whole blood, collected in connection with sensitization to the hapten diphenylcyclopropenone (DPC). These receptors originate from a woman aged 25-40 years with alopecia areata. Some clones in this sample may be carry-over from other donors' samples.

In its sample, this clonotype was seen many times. The DNA of the CDR3 is TGTGCCAGTAGTGCCGGGACAGGCCACTACGAGCAGTACTTC. Protein product: CASSAGTGHYEQYF. The V call is TRBV19, the J call TRBJ2-7, with 8 bases identical to TRBD1. The CDR3 is made up of 14 amino acids. Germline CDR1 and CDR2: LNHDA and SQIVND (reference sequence). The V segment lost 5 bases and the J segment 3 bases; nucleotides outside the gene matches: 6.

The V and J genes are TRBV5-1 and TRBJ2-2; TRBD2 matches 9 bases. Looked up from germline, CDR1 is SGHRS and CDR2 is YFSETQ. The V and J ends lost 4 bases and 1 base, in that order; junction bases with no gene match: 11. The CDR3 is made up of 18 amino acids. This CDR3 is CASSPDESGGQNTGELFF. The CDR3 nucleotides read TGCGCCAGCAGCCCAGACGAGAGCGGGGGGCAGAACACCGGGGAGCTGTTTTTT.

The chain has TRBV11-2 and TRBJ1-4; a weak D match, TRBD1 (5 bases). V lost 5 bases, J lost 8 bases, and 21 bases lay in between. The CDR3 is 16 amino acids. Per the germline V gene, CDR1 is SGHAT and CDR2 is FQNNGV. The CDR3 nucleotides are TGTGCCAGCAGCATCAATCCGGGGCTAGGGAAAGAAAAACTGTTTTTT. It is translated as CASSINPGLGKEKLFF. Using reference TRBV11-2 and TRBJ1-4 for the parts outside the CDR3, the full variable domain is EAGVAQSPRYKIIEKRQSVAFWCNPISGHATLYWYQQILGQGPKLLIQFQNNGVVDDSQLPKDRFSAERLKGVDSTLKIQPAKLEDSAVYLCASSINPGLGKEKLFFGSGTQLSVL.

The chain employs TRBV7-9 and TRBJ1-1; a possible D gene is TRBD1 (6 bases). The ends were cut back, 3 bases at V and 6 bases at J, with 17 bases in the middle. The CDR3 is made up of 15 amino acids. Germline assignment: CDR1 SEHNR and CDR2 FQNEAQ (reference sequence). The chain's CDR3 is CASSFSGAPKPEAFF. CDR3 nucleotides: TGTGCCAGCAGCTTTTCGGGGGCGCCTAAGCCTGAAGCTTTCTTT.

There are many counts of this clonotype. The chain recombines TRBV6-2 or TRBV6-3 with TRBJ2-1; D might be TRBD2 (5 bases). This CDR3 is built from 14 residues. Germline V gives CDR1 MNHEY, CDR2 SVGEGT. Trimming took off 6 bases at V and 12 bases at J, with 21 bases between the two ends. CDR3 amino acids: CASSPSVEGTGQFF. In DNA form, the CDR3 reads TGTGCCAGCAGCCCTTCAGTTGAGGGTACTGGGCAGTTCTTC.

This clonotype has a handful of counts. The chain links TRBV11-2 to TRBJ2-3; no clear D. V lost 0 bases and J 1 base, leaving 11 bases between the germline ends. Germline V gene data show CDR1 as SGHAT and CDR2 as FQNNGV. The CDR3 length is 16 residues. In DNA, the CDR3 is TGTGCCAGCAGCTTAGATTCGGCGGCTCGCACAGATACGCAGTATTTT. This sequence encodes CASSLDSAARTDTQYF.

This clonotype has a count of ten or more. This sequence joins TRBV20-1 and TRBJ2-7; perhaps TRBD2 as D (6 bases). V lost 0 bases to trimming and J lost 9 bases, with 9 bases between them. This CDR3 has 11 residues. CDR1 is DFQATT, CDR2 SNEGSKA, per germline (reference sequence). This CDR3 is CSARDGRGQYF. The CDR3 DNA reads TGCAGTGCTAGAGATGGGCGGGGGCAGTACTTC.

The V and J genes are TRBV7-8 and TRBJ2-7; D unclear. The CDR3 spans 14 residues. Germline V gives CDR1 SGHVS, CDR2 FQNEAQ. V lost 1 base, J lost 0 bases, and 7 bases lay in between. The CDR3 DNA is TGTGCCAGCAGCTTAGTGGCAGCCTCCTACGAGCAGTACTTC. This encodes CASSLVAASYEQYF.

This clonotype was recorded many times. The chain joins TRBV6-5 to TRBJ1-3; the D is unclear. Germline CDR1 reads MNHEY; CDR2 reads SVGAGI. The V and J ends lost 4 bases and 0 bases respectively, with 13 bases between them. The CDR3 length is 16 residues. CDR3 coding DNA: TGTGCCAGCAGTTCGCCCGGGCAGCTCTCTGGAAACACCATATATTTT. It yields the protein CASSSPGQLSGNTIYF.

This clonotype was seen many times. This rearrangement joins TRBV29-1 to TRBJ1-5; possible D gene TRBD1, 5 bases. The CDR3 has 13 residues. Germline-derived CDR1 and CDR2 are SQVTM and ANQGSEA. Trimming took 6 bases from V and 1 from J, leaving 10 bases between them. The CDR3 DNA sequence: TGCAGCGTCGGCCAGGGAAGCAATCAGCCCCAGCATTTT. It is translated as CSVGQGSNQPQHF.

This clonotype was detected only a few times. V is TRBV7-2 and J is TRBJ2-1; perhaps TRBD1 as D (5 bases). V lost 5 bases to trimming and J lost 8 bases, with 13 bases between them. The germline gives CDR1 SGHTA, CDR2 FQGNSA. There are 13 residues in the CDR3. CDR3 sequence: CASSPPGRDEQFF. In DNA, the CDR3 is TGTGCCAGCAGCCCCCCCGGCAGGGATGAGCAGTTCTTC.

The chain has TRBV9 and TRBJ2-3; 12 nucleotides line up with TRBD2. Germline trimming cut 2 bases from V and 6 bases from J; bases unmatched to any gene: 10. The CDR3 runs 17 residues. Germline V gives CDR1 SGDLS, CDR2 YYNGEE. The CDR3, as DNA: TGTGCCAGCAGCGTCTCTACCCGACTAGCGGGGGTGGATACGCAGTATTTT. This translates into CASSVSTRLAGVDTQYF. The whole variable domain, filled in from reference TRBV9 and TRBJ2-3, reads DSGVTQTPKHLITATGQRVTLRCSPRSGDLSVYWYQQSLDQGLQFLIQYYNGEERAKGNILERFSAQQFPDLHSELNLSSLELGDSALYFCASSVSTRLAGVDTQYFGPGTRLTVL.

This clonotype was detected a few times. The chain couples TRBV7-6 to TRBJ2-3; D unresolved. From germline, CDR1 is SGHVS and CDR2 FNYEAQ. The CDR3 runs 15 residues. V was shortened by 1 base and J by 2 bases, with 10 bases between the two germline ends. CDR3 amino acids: CASSLGGRATDTQYF. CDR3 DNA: TGTGCCAGCAGCTTAGGGGGTCGAGCCACAGATACGCAGTATTTT.

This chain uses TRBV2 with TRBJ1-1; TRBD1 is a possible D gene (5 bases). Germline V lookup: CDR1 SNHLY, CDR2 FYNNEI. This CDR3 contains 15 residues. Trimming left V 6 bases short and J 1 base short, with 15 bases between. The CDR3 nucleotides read TGTGCCAGCAGCCCCCCGGGGACCGCGAACACTGAAGCTTTCTTT. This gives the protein CASSPPGTANTEAFF.

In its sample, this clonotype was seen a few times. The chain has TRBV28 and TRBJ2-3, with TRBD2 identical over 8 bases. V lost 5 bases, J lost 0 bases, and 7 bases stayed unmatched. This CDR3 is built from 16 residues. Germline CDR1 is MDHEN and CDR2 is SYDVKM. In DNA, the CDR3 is TGTGCCAGCAGTCTCGGGACTAGTAGAAGCACAGATACGCAGTATTTT. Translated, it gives CASSLGTSRSTDTQYF.

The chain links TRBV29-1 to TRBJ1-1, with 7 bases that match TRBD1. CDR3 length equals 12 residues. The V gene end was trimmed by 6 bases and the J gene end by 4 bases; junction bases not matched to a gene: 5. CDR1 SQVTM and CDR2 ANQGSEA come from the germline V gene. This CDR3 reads CSVRTGATEAFF. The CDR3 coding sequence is TGCAGCGTCCGGACAGGCGCCACTGAAGCTTTCTTT.

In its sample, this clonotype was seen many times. CDR3 nucleotides: TGCAGCGTTGAAGACTGGCAGGGTAATGGCTACACCTTC. Its translation: CSVEDWQGNGYTF. The rearrangement uses TRBV29-1 and TRBJ1-2; D perhaps matches TRBD1 (5 bases). The V gene lost 0 bases and the J gene lost 6 bases, with 11 bases spanning the gap. The germline V gene has CDR1 SQVTM and CDR2 ANQGSEA. This CDR3 has 13 residues.

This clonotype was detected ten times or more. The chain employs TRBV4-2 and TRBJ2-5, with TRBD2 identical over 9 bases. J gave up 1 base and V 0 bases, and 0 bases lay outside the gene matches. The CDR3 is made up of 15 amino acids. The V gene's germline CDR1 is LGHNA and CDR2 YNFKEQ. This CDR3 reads CASSQERGGQETQYF. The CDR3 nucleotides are TGTGCCAGCAGCCAAGAGCGGGGGGGCCAAGAGACCCAGTACTTC.

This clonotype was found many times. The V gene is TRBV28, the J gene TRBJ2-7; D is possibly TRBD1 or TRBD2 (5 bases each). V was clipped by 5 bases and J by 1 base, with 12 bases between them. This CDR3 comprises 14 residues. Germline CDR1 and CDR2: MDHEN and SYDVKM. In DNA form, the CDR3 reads TGTGCCAGCAGTACACCGGGACCATCCTACGAGCAGTACTTC. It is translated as CASSTPGPSYEQYF. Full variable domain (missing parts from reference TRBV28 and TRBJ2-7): DVKVTQSSRYLVKRTGEKVFLECVQDMDHENMFWYRQDPGLGLRLIYFSYDVKMKEKGDIPEGYSVSREKKERFSLILESASTNQTSMYLCASSTPGPSYEQYFGPGTRLTVT.

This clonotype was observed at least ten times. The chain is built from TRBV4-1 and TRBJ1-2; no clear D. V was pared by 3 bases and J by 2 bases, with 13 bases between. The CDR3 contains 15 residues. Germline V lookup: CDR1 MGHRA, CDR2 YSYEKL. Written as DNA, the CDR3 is TGCGCCAGCAGCCAGGCGGATACCTCGAACTATGGCTACACCTTC. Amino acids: CASSQADTSNYGYTF.

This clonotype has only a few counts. CDR3 sequence reads: CASSLYRTKTDTQYF. CDR3 in DNA: TGCGCCAGCAGCTTGTACCGGACGAAGACAGATACGCAGTATTTT. The chain has TRBV5-1 and TRBJ2-3; D unclear. CDR1 and CDR2 from the germline V gene are SGHRS and YFSETQ. Between the trimmed V and J ends, which lost 1 base and 3 bases, there was a span of 12 bases. The CDR3 covers 15 residues.

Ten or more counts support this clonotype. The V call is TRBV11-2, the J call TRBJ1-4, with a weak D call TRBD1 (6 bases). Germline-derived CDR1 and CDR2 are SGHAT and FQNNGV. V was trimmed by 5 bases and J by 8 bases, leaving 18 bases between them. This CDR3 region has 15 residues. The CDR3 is CASSPSLSDREKLFF. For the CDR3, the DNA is TGTGCCAGCAGCCCCTCCTTATCCGACAGGGAAAAACTGTTTTTT.

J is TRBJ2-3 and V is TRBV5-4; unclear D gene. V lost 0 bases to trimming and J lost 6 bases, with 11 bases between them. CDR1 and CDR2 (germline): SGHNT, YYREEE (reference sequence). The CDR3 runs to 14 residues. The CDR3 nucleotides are TGTGCCAGCAGCTTGGGGCGAGCTGGGGATACGCAGTATTTT. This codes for CASSLGRAGDTQYF.

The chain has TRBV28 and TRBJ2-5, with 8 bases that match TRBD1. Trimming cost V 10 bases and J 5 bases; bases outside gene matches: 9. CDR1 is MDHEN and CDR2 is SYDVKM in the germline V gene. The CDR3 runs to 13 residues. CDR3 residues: CATRGQVWETQYF. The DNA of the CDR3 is TGTGCCACCCGGGGACAGGTTTGGGAGACCCAGTACTTC.

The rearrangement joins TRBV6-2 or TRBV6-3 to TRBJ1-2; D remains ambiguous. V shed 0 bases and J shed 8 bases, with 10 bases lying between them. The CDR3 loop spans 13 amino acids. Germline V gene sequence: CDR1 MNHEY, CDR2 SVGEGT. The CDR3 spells CASSYSIVGGYTF. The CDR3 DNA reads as TGTGCCAGCAGTTACTCGATAGTGGGAGGCTACACCTTC.

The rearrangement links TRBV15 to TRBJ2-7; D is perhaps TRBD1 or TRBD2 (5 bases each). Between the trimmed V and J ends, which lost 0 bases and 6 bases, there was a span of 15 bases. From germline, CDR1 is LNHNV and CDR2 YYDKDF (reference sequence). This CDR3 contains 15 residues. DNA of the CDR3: TGTGCCACCAGCAGAGATGGGGGAAACGGTGGCGAGCAGTACTTC. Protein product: CATSRDGGNGGEQYF.